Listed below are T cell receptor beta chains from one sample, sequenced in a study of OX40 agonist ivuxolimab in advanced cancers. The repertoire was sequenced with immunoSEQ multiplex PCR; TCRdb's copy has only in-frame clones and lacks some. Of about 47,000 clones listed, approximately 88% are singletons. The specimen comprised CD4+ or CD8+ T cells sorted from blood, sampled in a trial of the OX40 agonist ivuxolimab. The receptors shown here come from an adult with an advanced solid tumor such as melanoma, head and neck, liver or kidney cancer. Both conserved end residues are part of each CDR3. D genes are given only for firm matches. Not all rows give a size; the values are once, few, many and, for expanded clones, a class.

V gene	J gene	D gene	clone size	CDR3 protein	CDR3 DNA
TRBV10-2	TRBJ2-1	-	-	CASSERGNNNEQFF	TGCGCCAGCAGTGAAAGGGGGAATAACAATGAGCAGTTCTTC
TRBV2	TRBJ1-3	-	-	CASRTSTGLLSGNTIYF	TGTGCCAGCAGAACCTCGACAGGCCTGCTCTCTGGAAACACCATATATTTT
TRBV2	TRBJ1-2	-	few	CASSATVSGYTF	TGTGCCAGCAGCGCTACCGTTTCTGGCTACACCTTC
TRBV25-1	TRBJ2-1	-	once	CASSLWENLPEQFF	TGTGCCAGCAGTTTGTGGGAGAACCTCCCTGAGCAGTTCTTC
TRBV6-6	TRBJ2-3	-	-	CASTGRNWTDTDTQYF	TGTGCCAGCACCGGACGAAACTGGACCGACACAGATACGCAGTATTTT
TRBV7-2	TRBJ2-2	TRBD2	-	CASSYIAGPTGELFF	TGTGCCAGCAGTTACATAGCGGGTCCTACCGGGGAGCTGTTTTTT
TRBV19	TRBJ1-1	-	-	CASSALQSLNTEAFF	TGTGCCAGTAGTGCATTACAGAGCTTGAACACTGAAGCTTTCTTT
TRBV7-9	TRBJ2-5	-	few	CASSSQETQYF	TGTGCCAGCAGTTCGCAAGAGACCCAGTACTTC
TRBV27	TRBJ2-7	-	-	CASSLGGDEQYF	TGTGCCAGCAGTTTAGGAGGGGACGAGCAGTACTTC
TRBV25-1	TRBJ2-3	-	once	CASSEGDLRIDTQYF	TGTGCCAGCAGTGAAGGCGACCTCCGGATAGATACGCAGTATTTT
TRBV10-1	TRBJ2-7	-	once	CASSGAAYEQYF	TGCGCCAGCAGTGGGGCTGCCTACGAGCAGTACTTC
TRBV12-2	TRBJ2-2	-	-	CASRLGHRTGELFF	TGTGCAAGTCGCTTAGGACACCGGACCGGGGAGCTGTTTTTT
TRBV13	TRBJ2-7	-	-	CASSPRRATYEQYF	TGTGCCAGCAGCCCACGGCGCGCGACCTACGAGCAGTACTTC
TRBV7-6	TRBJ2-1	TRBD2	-	CASSLAQREFYNEQFF	TGTGCCAGCAGCTTAGCCCAGCGGGAGTTCTACAATGAGCAGTTCTTC
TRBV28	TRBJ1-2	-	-	CASITAGSGSYGYTF	TGTGCCAGCATCACCGCTGGGAGCGGATCCTATGGCTACACCTTC
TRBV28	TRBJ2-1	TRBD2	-	CASSLAGGRNEQFF	TGTGCCAGCAGTTTAGCGGGAGGGCGCAATGAGCAGTTCTTC
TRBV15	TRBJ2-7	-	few	CATRADSPGGEQYF	TGTGCCACCAGGGCGGACAGCCCCGGTGGCGAGCAGTACTTC
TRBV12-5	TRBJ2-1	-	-	CASTPTGYNEQFF	TGTGCTAGTACGCCCACGGGATACAATGAGCAGTTCTTC
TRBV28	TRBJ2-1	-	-	CASSSRDPQFF	TGTGCCAGCAGTTCCCGGGACCCACAGTTCTTC
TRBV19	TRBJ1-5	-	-	CASSIRSVLRNQPQHF	TGTGCCAGTAGTATCAGGTCGGTCCTTCGCAATCAGCCCCAGCATTTT
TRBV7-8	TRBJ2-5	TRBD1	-	CASSRAGTGVGETQYF	TGTGCCAGCAGCCGCGCGGGGACAGGGGTGGGGGAGACCCAGTACTTC
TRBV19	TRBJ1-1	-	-	CASGGLTNTEAFF	TGTGCCAGTGGGGGACTAACCAACACTGAAGCTTTCTTT
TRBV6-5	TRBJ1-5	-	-	CASRTPHSGHQHF	TGTGCCAGCAGAACCCCCCACTCCGGTCACCAGCATTTT
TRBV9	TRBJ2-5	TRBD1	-	CASSVSAGGGETQYF	TGTGCCAGCAGCGTCAGTGCAGGGGGTGGAGAGACCCAGTACTTC
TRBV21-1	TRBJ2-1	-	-	CASTLTGSSYNEQFF	TGTGCCAGCACCCTGACAGGAAGCTCCTACAATGAGCAGTTCTTC
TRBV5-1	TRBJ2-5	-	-	CASSLSGDAGTQYF	TGCGCCAGCAGTCTTTCAGGGGACGCGGGGACCCAGTACTTC
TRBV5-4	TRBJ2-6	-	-	CASSLNWLAGANVLTF	TGTGCCAGCAGCTTGAACTGGTTGGCTGGGGCCAACGTCCTGACTTTC
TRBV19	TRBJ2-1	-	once	CASSGSTMYNEQFF	TGTGCCAGTAGCGGCTCAACCATGTACAATGAGCAGTTCTTC
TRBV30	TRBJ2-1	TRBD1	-	CAGNDRGSYNEQFF	TGTGCCGGTAATGACAGGGGCTCCTACAATGAGCAGTTCTTC
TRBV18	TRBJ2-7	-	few	CASSPSVGATYEQYF	TGTGCCAGCTCACCATCCGTAGGGGCCACCTACGAGCAGTACTTC
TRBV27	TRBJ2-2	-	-	CASSTGWGTGELFF	TGTGCCAGCAGTACAGGGTGGGGCACCGGGGAGCTGTTTTTT
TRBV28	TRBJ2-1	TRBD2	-	CASSSGGSEQFF	TGTGCCAGCAGTTCGGGGGGGAGTGAGCAGTTCTTC
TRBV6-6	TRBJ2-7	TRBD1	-	CASSRPRTGSDEQYF	TGTGCCAGCAGTCGCCCGAGGACAGGGAGCGACGAGCAGTACTTC
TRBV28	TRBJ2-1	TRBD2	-	CASSTAGTTHDEQFF	TGTGCCAGCAGTACCGCCGGGACTACCCACGATGAGCAGTTCTTC
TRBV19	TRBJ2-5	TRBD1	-	CASSFQGAETQYF	TGTGCCAGTAGTTTCCAGGGGGCAGAGACCCAGTACTTC
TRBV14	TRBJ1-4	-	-	CASSQVVGEKLFF	TGTGCCAGCAGCCAAGTGGTTGGAGAAAAACTGTTTTTT
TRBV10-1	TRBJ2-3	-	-	CASSSRGTDTQYF	TGCGCCAGCAGTTCAAGGGGTACAGATACGCAGTATTTT